The clone carrying this T cell receptor (beta chain) was detected once. The data derive from a study of cytomegalovirus exposure and HLA in healthy donors. TCRdb keeps only in-frame clones here, not all; method: immunoSEQ multiplex PCR. Of about 79,000 clones listed, approximately 94% were seen once; the top ten hold 3% to 4.5%. CDR3 length: 15 amino acids. Germline values: CDR1 SGDLS, CDR2 YYNGEE. V was clipped by 0 bases and J by 4 bases; unmatched bases: 1. V is TRBV9 and J is TRBJ2-2, with TRBD1 identical over 9 bases. The sample consisted of PBMCs. The TCR originated in a woman aged 25 to 39 in good health and CMV-seronegative. This CDR3 is CASSVGTGATGELFF. The CDR3 DNA reads as TGTGCCAGCAGCGTAGGGACAGGGGCCACCGGGGAGCTGTTTTTT.